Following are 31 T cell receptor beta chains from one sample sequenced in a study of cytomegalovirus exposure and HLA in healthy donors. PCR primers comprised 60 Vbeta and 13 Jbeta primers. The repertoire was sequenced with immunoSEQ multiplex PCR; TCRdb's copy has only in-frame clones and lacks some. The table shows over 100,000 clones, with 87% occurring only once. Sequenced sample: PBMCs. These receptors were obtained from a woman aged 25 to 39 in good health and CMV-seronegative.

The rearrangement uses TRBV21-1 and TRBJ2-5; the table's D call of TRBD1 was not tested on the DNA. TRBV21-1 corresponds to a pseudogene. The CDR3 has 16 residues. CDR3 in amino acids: CASSSLRGRYQETQYF. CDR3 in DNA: TGTGCCAGCAGCTCCCTAAGGGGAAGGTACCAAGAGACCCAGTACTTC.

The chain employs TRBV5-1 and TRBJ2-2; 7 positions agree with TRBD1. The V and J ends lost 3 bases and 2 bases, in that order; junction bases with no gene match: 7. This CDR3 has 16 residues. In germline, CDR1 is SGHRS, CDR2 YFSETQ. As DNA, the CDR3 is TGCGCCAGCAGCTGGGGTGGGGACAGCAACACCGGGGAGCTGTTTTTT. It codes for CASSWGGDSNTGELFF.

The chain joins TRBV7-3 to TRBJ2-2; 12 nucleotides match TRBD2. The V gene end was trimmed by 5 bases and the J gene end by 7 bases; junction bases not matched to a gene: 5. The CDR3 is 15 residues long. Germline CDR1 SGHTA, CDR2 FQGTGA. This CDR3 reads CASSALAGGFGELFF. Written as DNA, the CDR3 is TGTGCCAGCAGCGCTCTAGCGGGGGGGTTCGGGGAGCTGTTTTTT.

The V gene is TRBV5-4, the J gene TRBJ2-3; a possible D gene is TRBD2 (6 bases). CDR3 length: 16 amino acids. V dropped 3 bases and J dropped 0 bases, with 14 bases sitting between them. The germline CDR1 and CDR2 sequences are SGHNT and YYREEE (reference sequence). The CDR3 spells CASSSLWGLSTDTQYF. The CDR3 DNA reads TGTGCCAGCAGCTCTCTCTGGGGACTCAGCACAGATACGCAGTATTTT.

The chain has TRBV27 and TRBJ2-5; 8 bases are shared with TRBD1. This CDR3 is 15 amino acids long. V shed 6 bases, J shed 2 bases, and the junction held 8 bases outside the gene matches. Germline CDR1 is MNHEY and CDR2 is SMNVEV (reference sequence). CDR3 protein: CASSIGQGRQETQYF. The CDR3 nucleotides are TGTGCCAGCAGCATCGGACAGGGTCGACAAGAGACCCAGTACTTC.

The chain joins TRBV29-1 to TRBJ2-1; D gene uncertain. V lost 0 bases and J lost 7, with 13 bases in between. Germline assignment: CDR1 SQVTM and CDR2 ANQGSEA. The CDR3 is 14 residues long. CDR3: CSVEDLQSQNEQFF. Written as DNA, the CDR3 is TGCAGCGTTGAAGATCTTCAATCACAGAATGAGCAGTTCTTC.

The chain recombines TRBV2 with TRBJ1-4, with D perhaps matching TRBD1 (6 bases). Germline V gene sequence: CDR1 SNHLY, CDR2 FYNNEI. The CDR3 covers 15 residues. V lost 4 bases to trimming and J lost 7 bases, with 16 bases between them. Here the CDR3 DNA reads TGTGCCAGCAGTGGAGGCCCCTGGACAGCTGAAAAACTGTTTTTT. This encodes CASSGGPWTAEKLFF.

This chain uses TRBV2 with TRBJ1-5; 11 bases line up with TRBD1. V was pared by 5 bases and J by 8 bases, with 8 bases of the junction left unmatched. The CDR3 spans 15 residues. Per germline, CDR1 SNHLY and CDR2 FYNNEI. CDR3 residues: CASSRDRGTFKPQHF. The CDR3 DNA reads TGTGCCAGCAGTAGGGACAGGGGGACCTTTAAGCCCCAGCATTTT.

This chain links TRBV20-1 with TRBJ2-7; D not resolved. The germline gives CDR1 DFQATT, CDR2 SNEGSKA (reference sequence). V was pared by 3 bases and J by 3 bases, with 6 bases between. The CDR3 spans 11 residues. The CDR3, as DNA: TGCAGTGCTAGCAGTGTCTACGAGCAGTACTTC. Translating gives CSASSVYEQYF.

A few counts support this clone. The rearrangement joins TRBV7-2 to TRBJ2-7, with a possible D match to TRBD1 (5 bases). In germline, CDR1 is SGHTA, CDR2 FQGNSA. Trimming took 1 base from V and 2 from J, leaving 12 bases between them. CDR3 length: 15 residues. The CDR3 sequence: CASSLVSQTAYEQYF. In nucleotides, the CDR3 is TGTGCCAGCAGCTTAGTTTCACAGACAGCCTACGAGCAGTACTTC. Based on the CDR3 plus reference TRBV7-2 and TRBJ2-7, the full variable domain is GAGVSQSPSNKVTEKGKDVELRCDPISGHTALYWYRQSLGQGLEFLIYFQGNSAPDKSGLPSDRFSAERTGGSVSTLTIQRTQQEDSAVYLCASSLVSQTAYEQYFGPGTRLTVT.

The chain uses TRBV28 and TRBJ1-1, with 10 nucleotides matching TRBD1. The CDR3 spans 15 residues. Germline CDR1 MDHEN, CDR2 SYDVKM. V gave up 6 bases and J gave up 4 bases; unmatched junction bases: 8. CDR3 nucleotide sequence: TGTGCCAGCAGCCCAGACAGGGGGCGCGGCACTGAAGCTTTCTTT. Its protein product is CASSPDRGRGTEAFF.

CDR3 loop: CASSLGTGRTEAFF. DNA of the CDR3: TGTGCCAGCAGTTTAGGGACAGGGAGGACTGAAGCTTTCTTT. The chain carries TRBV28 and TRBJ1-1; 9 nucleotides line up with TRBD1. This CDR3 has 14 residues. Germline V lookup: CDR1 MDHEN, CDR2 SYDVKM. Losses at the gene ends were 2 bases for V and 5 bases for J; bases not matched to a gene: 3.

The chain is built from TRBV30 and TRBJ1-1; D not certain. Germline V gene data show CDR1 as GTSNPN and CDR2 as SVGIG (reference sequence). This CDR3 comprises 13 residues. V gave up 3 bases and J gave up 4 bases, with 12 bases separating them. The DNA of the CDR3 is TGTGCCTGGAGCCGGGTCCAGAGCACTGAAGCTTTCTTT. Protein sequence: CAWSRVQSTEAFF.

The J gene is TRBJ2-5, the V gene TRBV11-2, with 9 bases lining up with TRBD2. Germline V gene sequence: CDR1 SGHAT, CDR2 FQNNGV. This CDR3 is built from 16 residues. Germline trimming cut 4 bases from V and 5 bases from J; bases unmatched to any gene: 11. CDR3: CASSSSGRGGQETQYF. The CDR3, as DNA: TGTGCCAGCAGCTCTAGTGGGCGGGGGGGCCAGGAGACCCAGTACTTC.

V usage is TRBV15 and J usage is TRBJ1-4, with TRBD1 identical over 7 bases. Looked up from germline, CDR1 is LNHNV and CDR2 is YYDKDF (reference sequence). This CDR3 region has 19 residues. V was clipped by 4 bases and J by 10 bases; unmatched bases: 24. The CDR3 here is CATSITGVSYRAGRGKLFF. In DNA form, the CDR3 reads TGTGCCACCAGCATCACAGGGGTCTCTTACCGCGCAGGTAGAGGAAAACTGTTTTTT.

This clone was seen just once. CDR3 sequence (DNA): TGCAGCTTTTCTAGAGACCGCTACGAGCAGTACTTC. This codes for CSFSRDRYEQYF. The chain is built from TRBV29-1 and TRBJ2-7; no clear D gene. Between the trimmed V and J ends, which lost 8 bases and 3 bases, there was a span of 14 bases. The length of the CDR3 is 12 residues. Germline loops: CDR1 SQVTM, CDR2 ANQGSEA.

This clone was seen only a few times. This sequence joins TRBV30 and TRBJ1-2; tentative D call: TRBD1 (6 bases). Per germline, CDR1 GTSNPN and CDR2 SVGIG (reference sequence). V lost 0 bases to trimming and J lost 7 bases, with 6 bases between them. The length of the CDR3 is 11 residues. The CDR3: CAWSVGGGYTF. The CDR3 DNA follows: TGTGCCTGGAGTGTAGGGGGTGGCTACACCTTC.

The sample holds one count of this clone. The CDR3 here is CASSLSASGGPYNEQFF. CDR3 in DNA: TGTGCCAGCAGCTTAAGTGCTAGCGGGGGTCCCTACAATGAGCAGTTCTTC. This chain links TRBV11-2 with TRBJ2-1; 10 bases are shared with TRBD2. Germline V CDR1 and CDR2: SGHAT, FQNNGV. The CDR3 sequence is 17 residues long. J lost 2 bases, V lost 2 bases, and 6 bases had no gene match.

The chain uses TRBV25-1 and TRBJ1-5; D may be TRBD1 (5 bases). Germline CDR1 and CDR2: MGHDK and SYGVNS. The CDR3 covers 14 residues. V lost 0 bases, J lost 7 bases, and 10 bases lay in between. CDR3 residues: CASSEYREDQPQHF. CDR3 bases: TGTGCCAGCAGTGAATACAGGGAGGACCAGCCCCAGCATTTT.

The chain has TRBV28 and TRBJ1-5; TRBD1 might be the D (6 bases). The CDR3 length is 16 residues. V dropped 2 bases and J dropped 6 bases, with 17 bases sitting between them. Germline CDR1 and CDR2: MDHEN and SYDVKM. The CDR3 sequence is CASSLRAYRVRQPQHF. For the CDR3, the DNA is TGTGCCAGCAGTTTACGGGCCTACAGGGTACGTCAGCCCCAGCATTTT.

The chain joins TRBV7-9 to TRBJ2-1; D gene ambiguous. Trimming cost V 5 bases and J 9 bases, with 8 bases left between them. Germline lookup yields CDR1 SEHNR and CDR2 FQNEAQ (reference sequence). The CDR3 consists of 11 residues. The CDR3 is CASSPQIEQFF. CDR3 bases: TGTGCCAGCAGCCCCCAGATTGAGCAGTTCTTC.

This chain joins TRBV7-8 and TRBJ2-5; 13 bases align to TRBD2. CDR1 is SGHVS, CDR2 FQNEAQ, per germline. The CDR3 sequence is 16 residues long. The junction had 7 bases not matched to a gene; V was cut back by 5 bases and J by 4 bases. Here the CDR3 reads CASSPRTSGGIETQYF. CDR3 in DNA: TGTGCCAGCAGCCCGAGGACTAGCGGGGGTATAGAGACCCAGTACTTC.

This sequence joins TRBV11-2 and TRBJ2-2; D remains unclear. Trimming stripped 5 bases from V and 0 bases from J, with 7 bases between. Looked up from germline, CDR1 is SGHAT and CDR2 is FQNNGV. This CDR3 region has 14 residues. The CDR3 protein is CASSPRTNTGELFF. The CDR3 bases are TGTGCCAGCAGCCCGCGCACGAACACCGGGGAGCTGTTTTTT.

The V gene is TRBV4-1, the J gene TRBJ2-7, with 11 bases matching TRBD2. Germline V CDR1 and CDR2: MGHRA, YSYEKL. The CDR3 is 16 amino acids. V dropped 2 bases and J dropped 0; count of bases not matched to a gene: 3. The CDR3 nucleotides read TGCGCCAGCAGCCAAACGGGACTAGCGGCCTCCTACGAGCAGTACTTC. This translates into CASSQTGLAASYEQYF.

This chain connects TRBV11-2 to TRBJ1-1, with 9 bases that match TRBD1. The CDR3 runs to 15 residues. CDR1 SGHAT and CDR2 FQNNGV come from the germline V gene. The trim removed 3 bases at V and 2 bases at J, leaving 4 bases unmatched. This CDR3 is CASSFLTGGNTEAFF. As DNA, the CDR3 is TGTGCCAGCAGCTTTTTGACAGGGGGAAACACTGAAGCTTTCTTT.

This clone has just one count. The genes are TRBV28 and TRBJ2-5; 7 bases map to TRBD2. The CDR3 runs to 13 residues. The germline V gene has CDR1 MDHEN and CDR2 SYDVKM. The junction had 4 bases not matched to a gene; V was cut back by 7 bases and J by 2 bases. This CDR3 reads CASTSSGQETQYF. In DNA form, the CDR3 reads TGTGCCAGCACCTCTAGCGGACAAGAGACCCAGTACTTC.

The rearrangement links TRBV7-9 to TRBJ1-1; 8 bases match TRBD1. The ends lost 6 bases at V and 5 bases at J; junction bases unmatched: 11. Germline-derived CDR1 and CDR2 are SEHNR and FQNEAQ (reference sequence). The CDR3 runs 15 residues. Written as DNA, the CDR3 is TGTGCCAGCAGTCTCATAGGACAGGGATGGACTGAAGCTTTCTTT. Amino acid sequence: CASSLIGQGWTEAFF. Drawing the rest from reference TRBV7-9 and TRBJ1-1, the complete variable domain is DTGVSQNPRHKITKRGQNVTFRCDPISEHNRLYWYRQTLGQGPEFLTYFQNEAQLEKSRLLSDRFSAERPKGSFSTLEIQRTEQGDSAMYLCASSLIGQGWTEAFFGQGTRLTVV.

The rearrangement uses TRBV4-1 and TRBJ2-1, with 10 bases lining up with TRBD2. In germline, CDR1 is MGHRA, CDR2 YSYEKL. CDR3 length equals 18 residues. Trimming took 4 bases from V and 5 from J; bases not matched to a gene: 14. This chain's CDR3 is CASSRSQARTSGDNEQFF. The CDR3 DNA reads TGCGCCAGCAGCCGTAGCCAGGCGAGGACTAGCGGAGACAATGAGCAGTTCTTC.

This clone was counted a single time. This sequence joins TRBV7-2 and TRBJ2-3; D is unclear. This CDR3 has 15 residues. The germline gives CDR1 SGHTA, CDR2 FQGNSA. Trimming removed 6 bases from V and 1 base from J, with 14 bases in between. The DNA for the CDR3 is TGTGCCAGCAGTTTCCCCAGTTCTGGCACAGATACGCAGTATTTT. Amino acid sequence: CASSFPSSGTDTQYF.

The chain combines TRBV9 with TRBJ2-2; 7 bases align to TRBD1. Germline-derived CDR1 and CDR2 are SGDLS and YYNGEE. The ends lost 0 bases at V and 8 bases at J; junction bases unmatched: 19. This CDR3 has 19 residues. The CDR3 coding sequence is TGTGCCAGCAGCGTAGGGGCTGCCGGGACAGAGTTGTTCTCGGGGGAGCTGTTTTTT. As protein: CASSVGAAGTELFSGELFF.

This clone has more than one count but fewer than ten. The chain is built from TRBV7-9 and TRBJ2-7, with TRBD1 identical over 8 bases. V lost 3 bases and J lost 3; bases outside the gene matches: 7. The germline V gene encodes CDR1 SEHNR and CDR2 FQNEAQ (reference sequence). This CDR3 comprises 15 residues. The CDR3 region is CASSFQLTGDYEQYF. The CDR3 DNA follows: TGTGCCAGCAGCTTCCAACTGACAGGGGACTACGAGCAGTACTTC.